The present T cell receptor (beta chain) was sequenced within a study of metastatic and nonmetastatic thyroid tumors. Study-level points and caveats: Significantly higher TCR beta diversity was reportedly seen in malignant thyroid tumors than benign nodules, in blood and tumor.

Among the patients, none had received any treatment before thyroid surgery. How the authors handled the data: The study took CDR3 differences across clinicopathological groups and made a distant-metastasis classifier for papillary thyroid cancer from them. TCRdb re-called clones from the PCR reads using MiXCR. These V and J calls derive from TCRdb rather than the authors' analysis. The repertoire holds tens of thousands of clones, with under 20% as singletons. Germline V gene lookup returns CDR1 KGHSH and CDR2 LQKENI. V dropped 3 bases and J dropped 1; count of bases not matched to a gene: 6. The CDR3 is 16 amino acids. In this sample, this clone turned up many times. Its antigen is undetermined.

Sequencing was done on a sample of blood. The chain has TRBV18 and TRBJ1-3, with 7 bases aligning to TRBD1. The receptor comes from a female donor with papillary thyroid cancer or a benign thyroid nodule (not recorded which). Some clones in this sample may be carry-over from other donors' samples. DNA for the CDR3: TGTGCCAGCTCACCGGACAGGTTGCTTTCTGGAAACACCATATATTTT. Its protein product is CASSPDRLLSGNTIYF.